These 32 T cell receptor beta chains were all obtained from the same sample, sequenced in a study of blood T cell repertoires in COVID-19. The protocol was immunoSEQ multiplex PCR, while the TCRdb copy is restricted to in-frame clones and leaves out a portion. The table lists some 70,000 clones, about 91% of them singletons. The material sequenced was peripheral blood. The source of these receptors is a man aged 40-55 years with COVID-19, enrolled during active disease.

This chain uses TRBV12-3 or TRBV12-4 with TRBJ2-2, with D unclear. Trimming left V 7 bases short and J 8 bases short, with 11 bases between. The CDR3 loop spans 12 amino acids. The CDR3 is CASNLSEGELFF. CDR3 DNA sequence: TGTGCCAGCAACCTATCCGAGGGGGAGCTGTTTTTT.

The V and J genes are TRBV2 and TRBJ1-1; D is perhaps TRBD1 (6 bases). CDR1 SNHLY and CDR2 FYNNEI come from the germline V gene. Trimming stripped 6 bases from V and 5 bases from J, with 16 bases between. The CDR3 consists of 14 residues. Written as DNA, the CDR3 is TGTGCCAGCAGGCGGGGCAGGGGAGGGACTGAAGCTTTCTTT. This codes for CASRRGRGGTEAFF.

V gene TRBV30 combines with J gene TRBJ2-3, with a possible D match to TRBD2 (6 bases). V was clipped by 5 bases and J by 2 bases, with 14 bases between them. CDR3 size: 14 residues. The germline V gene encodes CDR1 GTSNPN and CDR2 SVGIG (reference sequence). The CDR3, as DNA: TGTGCCTGGGGACCCGGGGGAGTCACAGATACGCAGTATTTT. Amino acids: CAWGPGGVTDTQYF.

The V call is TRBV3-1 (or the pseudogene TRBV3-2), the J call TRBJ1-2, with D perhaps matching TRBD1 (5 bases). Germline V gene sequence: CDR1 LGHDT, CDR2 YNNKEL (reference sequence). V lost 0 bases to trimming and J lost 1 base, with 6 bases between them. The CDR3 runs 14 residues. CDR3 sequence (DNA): TGTGCCAGCAGCCAAGATCAGGGTAACTATGGCTACACCTTC. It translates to CASSQDQGNYGYTF.

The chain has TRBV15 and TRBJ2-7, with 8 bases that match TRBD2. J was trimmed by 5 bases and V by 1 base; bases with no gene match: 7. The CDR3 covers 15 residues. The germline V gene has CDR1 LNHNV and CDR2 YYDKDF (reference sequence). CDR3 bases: TGTGCCACCAGCAGAGCCGGGGGGGCCGGTAACGAGCAGTACTTC. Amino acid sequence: CATSRAGGAGNEQYF.

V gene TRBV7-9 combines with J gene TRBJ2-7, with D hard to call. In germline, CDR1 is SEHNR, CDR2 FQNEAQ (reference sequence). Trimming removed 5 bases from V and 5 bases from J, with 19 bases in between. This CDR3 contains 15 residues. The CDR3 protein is CASSPPPRVGNEQYF. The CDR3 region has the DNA TGTGCCAGCAGCCCCCCTCCCCGGGTAGGTAACGAGCAGTACTTC.

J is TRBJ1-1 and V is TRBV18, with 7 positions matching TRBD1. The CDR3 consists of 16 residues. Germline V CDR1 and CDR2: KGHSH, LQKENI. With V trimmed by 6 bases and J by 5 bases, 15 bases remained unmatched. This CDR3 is CASSDLTGSSVTEAFF. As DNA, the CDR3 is TGTGCCAGCTCCGACCTGACAGGGTCGTCGGTTACTGAAGCTTTCTTT.

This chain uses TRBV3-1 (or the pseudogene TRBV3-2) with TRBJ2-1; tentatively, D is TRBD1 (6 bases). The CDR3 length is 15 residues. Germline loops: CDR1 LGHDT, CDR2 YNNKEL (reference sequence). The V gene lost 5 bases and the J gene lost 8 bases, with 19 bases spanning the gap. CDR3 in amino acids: CASSEQQGLVDEQFF. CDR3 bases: TGTGCCAGCAGCGAGCAACAGGGTCTCGTGGATGAGCAGTTCTTC.

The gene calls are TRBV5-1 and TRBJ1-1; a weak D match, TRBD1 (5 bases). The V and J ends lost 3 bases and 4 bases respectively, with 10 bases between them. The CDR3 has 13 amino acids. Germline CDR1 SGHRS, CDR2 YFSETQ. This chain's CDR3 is CASSSGGLTEAFF. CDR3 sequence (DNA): TGCGCCAGCAGCTCTGGGGGACTCACTGAAGCTTTCTTT.

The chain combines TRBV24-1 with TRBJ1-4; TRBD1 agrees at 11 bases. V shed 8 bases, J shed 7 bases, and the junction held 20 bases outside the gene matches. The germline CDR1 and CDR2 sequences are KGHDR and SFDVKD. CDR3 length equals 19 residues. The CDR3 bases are TGTGCCACCACGCCTAGAGGGACAGGGGGAGAAGATATGGGTGAAAAACTGTTTTTT. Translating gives CATTPRGTGGEDMGEKLFF.

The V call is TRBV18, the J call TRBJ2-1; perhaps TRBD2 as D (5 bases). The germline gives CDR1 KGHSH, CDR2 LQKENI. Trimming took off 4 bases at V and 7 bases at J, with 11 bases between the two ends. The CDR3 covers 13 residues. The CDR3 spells CASSRPGGNEQFF. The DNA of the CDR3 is TGTGCCAGCTCACGGCCGGGCGGGAATGAGCAGTTCTTC.

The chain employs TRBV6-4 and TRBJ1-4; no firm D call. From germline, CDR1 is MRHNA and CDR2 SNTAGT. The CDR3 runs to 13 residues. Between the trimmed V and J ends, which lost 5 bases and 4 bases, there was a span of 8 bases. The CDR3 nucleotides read TGTGCCAGCAGTCGCGAGAGTAATGAAAAACTGTTTTTT. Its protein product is CASSRESNEKLFF.

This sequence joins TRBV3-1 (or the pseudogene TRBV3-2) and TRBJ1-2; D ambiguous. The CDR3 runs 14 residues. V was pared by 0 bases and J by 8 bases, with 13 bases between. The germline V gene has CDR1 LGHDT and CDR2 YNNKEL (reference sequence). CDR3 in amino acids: CASSQDTSVRGYTF. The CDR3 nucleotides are TGTGCCAGCAGCCAAGATACGTCCGTGAGAGGCTACACCTTC.

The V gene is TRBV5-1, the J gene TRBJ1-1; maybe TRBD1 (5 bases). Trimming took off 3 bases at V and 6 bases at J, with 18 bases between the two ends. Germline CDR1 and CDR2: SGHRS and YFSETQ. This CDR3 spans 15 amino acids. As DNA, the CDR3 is TGCGCCAGCAGCTCCCTGGGGGGGGAAGGGGCTGAAGCTTTCTTT. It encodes CASSSLGGEGAEAFF.

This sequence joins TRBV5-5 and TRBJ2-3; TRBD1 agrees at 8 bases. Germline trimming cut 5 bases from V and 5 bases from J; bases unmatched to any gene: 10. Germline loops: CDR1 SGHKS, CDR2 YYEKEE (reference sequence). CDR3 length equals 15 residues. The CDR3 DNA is TGTGCCAGCAGTACCGGCCTCAGGGGGCAAGATACGCAGTATTTT. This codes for CASSTGLRGQDTQYF.

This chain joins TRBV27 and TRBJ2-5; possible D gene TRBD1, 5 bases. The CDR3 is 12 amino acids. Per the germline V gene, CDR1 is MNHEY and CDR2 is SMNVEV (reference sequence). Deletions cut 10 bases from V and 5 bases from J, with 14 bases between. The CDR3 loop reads CAIGARSETQYF. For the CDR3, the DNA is TGTGCCATTGGGGCCCGATCGGAGACCCAGTACTTC.

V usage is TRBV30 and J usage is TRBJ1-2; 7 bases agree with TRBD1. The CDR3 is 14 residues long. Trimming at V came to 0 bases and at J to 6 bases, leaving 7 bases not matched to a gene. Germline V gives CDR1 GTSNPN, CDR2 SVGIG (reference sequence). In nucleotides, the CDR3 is TGTGCCTGGAGTGTGTCTAGGGGGCTCGATGGCTACACCTTC. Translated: CAWSVSRGLDGYTF.

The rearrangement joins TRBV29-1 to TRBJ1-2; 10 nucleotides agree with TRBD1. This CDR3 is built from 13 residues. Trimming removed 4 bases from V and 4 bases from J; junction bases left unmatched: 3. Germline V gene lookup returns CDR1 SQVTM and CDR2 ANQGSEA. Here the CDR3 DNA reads TGCAGCGTTGGGACAGGGGGAGGCTATGGCTACACCTTC. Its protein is CSVGTGGGYGYTF.

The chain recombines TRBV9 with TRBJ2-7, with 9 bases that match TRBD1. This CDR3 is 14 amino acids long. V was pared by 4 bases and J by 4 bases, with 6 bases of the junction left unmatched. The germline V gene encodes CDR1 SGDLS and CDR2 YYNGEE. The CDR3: CASSPRTGEYEQYF. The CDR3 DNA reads TGTGCCAGCAGCCCCCGGACAGGGGAGTACGAGCAGTACTTC.

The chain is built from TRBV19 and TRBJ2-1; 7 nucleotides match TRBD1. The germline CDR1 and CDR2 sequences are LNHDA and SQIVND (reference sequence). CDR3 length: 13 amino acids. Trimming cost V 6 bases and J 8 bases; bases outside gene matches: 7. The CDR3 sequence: CASRTHRGDEQFF. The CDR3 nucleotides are TGTGCCAGTAGGACGCACAGGGGCGATGAGCAGTTCTTC.

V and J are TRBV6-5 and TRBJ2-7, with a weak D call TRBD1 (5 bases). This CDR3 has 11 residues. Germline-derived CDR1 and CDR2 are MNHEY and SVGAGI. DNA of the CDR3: TGTGCGACCCAAGGGGCTTACGAGCAGTACTTC. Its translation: CATQGAYEQYF.

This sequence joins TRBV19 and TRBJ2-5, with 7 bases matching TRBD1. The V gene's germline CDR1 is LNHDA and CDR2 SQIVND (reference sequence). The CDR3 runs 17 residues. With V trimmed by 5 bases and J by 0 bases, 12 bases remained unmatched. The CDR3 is CASSPEPGTVNQETQYF. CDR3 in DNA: TGTGCCAGTAGTCCCGAACCCGGGACAGTTAACCAAGAGACCCAGTACTTC.

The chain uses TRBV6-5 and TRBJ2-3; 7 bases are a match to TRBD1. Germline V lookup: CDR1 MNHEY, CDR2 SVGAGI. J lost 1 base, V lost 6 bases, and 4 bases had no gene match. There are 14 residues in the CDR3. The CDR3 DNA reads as TGTGCCAGCAGCACAGGGGACGGCACAGATACGCAGTATTTT. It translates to CASSTGDGTDTQYF.

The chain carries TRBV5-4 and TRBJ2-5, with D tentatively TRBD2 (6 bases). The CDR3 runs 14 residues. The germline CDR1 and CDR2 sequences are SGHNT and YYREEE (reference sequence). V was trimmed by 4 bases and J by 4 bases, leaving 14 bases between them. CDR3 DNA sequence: TGTGCCAGCAGCCCAGGGCTAGCGACAGAGACCCAGTACTTC. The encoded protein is CASSPGLATETQYF.

CDR3: CASSSQGEAFF. Written as DNA, the CDR3 is TGCGCCAGCAGCTCACAGGGAGAAGCTTTCTTT. The chain couples TRBV10-1 to TRBJ1-1; D perhaps matches TRBD1 (6 bases). V gave up 6 bases and J gave up 8 bases, with 10 bases separating them. The CDR3 has 11 amino acids. Germline CDR1 and CDR2: WNHNN and SYGVQD (reference sequence).

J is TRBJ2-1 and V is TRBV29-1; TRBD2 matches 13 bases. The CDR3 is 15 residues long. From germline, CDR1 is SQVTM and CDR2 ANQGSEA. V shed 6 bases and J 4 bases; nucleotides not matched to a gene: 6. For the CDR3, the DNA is TGCAGCGTACCCGGACTAGCGGGGGCTTACAATGAGCAGTTCTTC. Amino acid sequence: CSVPGLAGAYNEQFF.

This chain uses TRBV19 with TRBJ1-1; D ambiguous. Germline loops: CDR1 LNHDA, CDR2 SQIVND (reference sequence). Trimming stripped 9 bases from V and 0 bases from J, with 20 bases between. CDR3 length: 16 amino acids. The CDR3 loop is CASRRRETLMNTEAFF. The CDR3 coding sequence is TGTGCCAGCCGACGGCGAGAGACTCTTATGAACACTGAAGCTTTCTTT.

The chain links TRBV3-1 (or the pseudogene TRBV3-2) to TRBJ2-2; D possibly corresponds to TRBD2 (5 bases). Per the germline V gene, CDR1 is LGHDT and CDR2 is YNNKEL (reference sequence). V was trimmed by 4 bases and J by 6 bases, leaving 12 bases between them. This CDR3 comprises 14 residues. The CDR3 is CASSRIQDSGELFF. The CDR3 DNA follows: TGTGCCAGCAGCCGAATTCAGGACTCCGGGGAGCTGTTTTTT.

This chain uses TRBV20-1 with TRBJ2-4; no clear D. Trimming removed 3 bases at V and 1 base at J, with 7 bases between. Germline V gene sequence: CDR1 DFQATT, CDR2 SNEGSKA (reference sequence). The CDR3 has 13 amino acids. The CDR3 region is CSASLVAKNIQYF. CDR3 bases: TGCAGTGCTAGTCTTGTGGCCAAAAACATTCAGTACTTC.

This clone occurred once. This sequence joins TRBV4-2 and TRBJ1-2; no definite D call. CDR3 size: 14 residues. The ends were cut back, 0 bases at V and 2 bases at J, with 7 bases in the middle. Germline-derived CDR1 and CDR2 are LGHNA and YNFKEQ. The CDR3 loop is CASSQEDWNYGYTF. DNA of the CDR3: TGTGCCAGCAGCCAAGAGGACTGGAACTATGGCTACACCTTC.

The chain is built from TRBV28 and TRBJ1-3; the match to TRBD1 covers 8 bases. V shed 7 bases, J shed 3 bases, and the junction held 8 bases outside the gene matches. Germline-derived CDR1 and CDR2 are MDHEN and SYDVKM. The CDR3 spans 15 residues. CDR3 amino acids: CASTLLQGDGNTIYF. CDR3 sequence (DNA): TGTGCCAGCACCCTCCTACAGGGGGATGGAAACACCATATATTTT. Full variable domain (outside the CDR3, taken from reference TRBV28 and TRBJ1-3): DVKVTQSSRYLVKRTGEKVFLECVQDMDHENMFWYRQDPGLGLRLIYFSYDVKMKEKGDIPEGYSVSREKKERFSLILESASTNQTSMYLCASTLLQGDGNTIYFGEGSWLTVV.

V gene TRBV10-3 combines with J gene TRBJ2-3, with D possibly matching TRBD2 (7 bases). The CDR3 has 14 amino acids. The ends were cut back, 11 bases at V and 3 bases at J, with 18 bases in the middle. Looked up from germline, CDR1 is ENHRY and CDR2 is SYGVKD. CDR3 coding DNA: TGTGCCCACAAGGGGGGGGGCCTTACAGATACGCAGTATTTT. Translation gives CAHKGGGLTDTQYF.